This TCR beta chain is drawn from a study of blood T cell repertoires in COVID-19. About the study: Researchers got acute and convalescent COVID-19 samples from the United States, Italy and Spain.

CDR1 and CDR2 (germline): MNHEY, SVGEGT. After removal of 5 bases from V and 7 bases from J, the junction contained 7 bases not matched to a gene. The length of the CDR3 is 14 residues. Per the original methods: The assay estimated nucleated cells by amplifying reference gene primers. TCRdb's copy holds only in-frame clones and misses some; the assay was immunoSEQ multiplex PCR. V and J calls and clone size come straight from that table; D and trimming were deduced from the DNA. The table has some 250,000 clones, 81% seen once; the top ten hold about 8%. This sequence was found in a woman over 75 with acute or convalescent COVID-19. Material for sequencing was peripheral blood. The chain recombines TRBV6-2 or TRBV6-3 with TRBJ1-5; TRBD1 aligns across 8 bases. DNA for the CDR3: TGTGCCAGCAGTCCCGGGACAGGCTACCAGCCCCAGCATTTT. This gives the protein CASSPGTGYQPQHF.